This T cell receptor (beta chain) is from a study of cytomegalovirus exposure and HLA in healthy donors. Researchers ran the PCR with 60 Vbeta and 13 Jbeta primers. Assay: immunoSEQ multiplex PCR; the TCRdb copy retains only in-frame clones and omits some. This sample has roughly 100,000 clones, with around 66% found just once. The germline gives CDR1 MGHRA, CDR2 YSYEKL. CDR3 length: 16 residues. V dropped 2 bases and J dropped 7 bases, with 21 bases sitting between them. In the case of this clone: The antigen is not known.

Findings of the study overall: Analysis performed later showed TCR beta chains linked to HLA being more clonally expanded than equally common others. Per a later analysis, 15,000 to 20,000 TCR beta sequences showed association with HLA alleles at 0.05 false discovery rate.

This chain connects TRBV4-1 to TRBJ2-7; maybe TRBD2 (6 bases). Sequencing was carried out using PBMCs. This TCR was sampled from a woman in her 50s in good health and CMV-seronegative. The CDR3 nucleotides read TGCGCCAGCAGCCAATCCCTAGCGCTGGAGCTGGGGGAGCAGTACTTC. Encoded protein: CASSQSLALELGEQYF.